The clone carrying this T cell receptor (beta chain) was seen at least ten times. Its antigen is unknown. Germline-derived CDR1 and CDR2 are MNHEY and SVGAGI. V was clipped by 2 bases and J by 9 bases, with 12 bases between them. The CDR3 is 13 amino acids. These data are taken from a study of T cells in Graves' hyperthyroidism and ophthalmopathy. The definition of stable Graves' hyperthyroidism was no ophthalmopathy progression within 18 months. Among the patients, aged 18 to 65, hyperthyroidism was newly diagnosed and had lasted under 2 months. Template material for amplifying TCR beta CDR3 regions consisted of RNA transcripts. The study used the HTBI primer set for a first-round RT-PCR of the TCR CDR3. TCRdb ran MiXCR on the multiplex PCR reads and lists one entry per CDR3 protein. The sample gives roughly 290,000 distinct CDR3 sequences, about 13% of which show up once; 7% to 9.5% is in the top ten.

General study points: Separating ophthalmopathy from stable hyperthyroidism was achieved by a 13 V-J model.

Specimen: blood. This receptor was identified in a woman aged 40 to 55 with Graves' hyperthyroidism. The chain employs TRBV6-5 and TRBJ2-3; D not certain. CDR3: CASSYATVSTQYF. The CDR3 DNA sequence: TGTGCCAGCAGTTACGCGACTGTCTCGACGCAGTATTTT.